This T cell receptor (beta chain) was documented in a study of cytomegalovirus exposure and HLA in healthy donors. Separation from the roughly 670-subject first cohort characterized the roughly 120-subject validation cohort, to which the donors belonged. Assay: immunoSEQ multiplex PCR; the TCRdb copy retains only in-frame clones and omits some. The table includes 100,000 to 150,000 clones, about 88% detected once. Findings and caveats of the study: Specificity for CMV antigens was confirmed in vitro for a few of the CMV-associated chains.

This clone is a singleton in its sample. Its specificity is not known. The clonotype was recovered from a man aged 30-40 years in good health and CMV-seronegative. The source material was PBMCs.

The CDR3 DNA is TGTGCCAGCAGTAACGGGGACAGACAAAGCAATCAGCCCCAGCATTTT. Translation gives CASSNGDRQSNQPQHF. The chain has TRBV6-6 and TRBJ1-5; 7 nucleotides line up with TRBD1. There are 16 residues in the CDR3. From germline, CDR1 is MNHNY and CDR2 SVGAGI (reference sequence). With 5 bases clipped from V and 1 base from J, the junction kept 8 bases outside the gene matches.